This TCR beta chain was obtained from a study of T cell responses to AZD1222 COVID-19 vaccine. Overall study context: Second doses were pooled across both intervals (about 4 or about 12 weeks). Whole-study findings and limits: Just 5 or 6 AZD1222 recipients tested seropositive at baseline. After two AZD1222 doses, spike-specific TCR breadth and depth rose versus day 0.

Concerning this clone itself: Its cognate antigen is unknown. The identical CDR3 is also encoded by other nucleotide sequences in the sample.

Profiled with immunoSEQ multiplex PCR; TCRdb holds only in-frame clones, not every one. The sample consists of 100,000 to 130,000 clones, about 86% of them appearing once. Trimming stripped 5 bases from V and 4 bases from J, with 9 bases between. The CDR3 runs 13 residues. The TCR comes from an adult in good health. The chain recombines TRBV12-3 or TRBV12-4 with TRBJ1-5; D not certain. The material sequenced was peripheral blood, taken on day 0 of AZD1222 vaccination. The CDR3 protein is CASSPSENQPQHF. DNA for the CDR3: TGTGCCAGCAGTCCCTCGGAGAATCAGCCCCAGCATTTT.